These 24 T cell receptor beta chains were sequenced from one sample in a study of Ad26.COV2.S vaccination and SARS-CoV-2 variants. Treatment denoted: 15 to 20 received Ad26.COV2.S at low or high dose, single or two shots; several received placebo; per-sample allocation not given. Vaccine and placebo recipients were sampled on day 63 after the first injection. The repertoire was sequenced with immunoSEQ multiplex PCR; TCRdb's copy has only in-frame clones and lacks some. This sample carries 300,000 to 350,000 clones, roughly 89% of them seen once, and the ten largest clones take 5%. Source: peripheral blood, taken in a trial of Ad26.COV2.S vaccine versus placebo. These receptors came from a person aged 18 to 59 who received the Ad26.COV2.S COVID-19 vaccine or a placebo.

J is TRBJ1-3 and V is TRBV5-1; no definite D call. The CDR3 totals 15 residues. The V gene's germline CDR1 is SGHRS and CDR2 YFSETQ. Trimming shortened V by 2 bases and J by 4 bases, and 13 bases separated the two germline ends. The CDR3 region has the DNA TGCGCCAGCAGCTTCACCGGGCAAACAGGAAACACCATATATTTT. Its translation is CASSFTGQTGNTIYF. The full variable domain, completed using reference TRBV5-1 and TRBJ1-3, is KAGVTQTPRYLIKTRGQQVTLSCSPISGHRSVSWYQQTPGQGLQFLFEYFSETQRNKGNFPGRFSGRQFSNSRSEMNVSTLELGDSALYLCASSFTGQTGNTIYFGEGSWLTVV.

This chain links TRBV29-1 with TRBJ2-1; D is uncertain. Per the germline V gene, CDR1 is SQVTM and CDR2 is ANQGSEA. V lost 4 bases, J lost 3 bases, and 7 bases lay in between. The CDR3 is made up of 12 amino acids. The CDR3 nucleotides read TGCAGCGTTGTGAACAGCTACAATGAGCAGTTCTTC. Its translation is CSVVNSYNEQFF.

The chain is built from TRBV5-4 and TRBJ2-7; 10 bases are shared with TRBD1. This CDR3 is 16 amino acids long. Trimming took 2 bases from V and 5 from J; bases not matched to a gene: 10. CDR1 and CDR2 from the germline V gene are SGHNT and YYREEE (reference sequence). The CDR3 protein is CASSLDPGQGVNEQYF. The DNA of the CDR3 is TGTGCCAGCAGCTTAGACCCCGGACAGGGGGTGAACGAGCAGTACTTC. The whole variable domain, remainder taken from reference TRBV5-4 and TRBJ2-7, is ETGVTQSPTHLIKTRGQQVTLRCSSQSGHNTVSWYQQALGQGPQFIFQYYREEENGRGNFPPRFSGLQFPNYSSELNVNALELDDSALYLCASSLDPGQGVNEQYFGPGTRLTVT.

The chain carries TRBV5-5 and TRBJ2-3; D gene uncertain. The germline gives CDR1 SGHKS, CDR2 YYEKEE (reference sequence). The CDR3 totals 14 residues. V was shortened by 1 base and J by 3 bases, with 9 bases between the two germline ends. CDR3 DNA sequence: TGTGCCAGCAGCTTGTTGCGTTTGACAGATACGCAGTATTTT. Encoded protein: CASSLLRLTDTQYF.

The chain employs TRBV19 and TRBJ2-1; maybe TRBD1 (6 bases). The CDR3 sequence is 13 residues long. Trimming removed 6 bases from V and 7 bases from J, with 13 bases in between. The V gene's germline CDR1 is LNHDA and CDR2 SQIVND (reference sequence). CDR3 loop: CASSRTEANEQFF. For the CDR3, the DNA is TGTGCCAGTAGCAGGACAGAAGCGAATGAGCAGTTCTTC. Looking up the rest from reference TRBV19 and TRBJ2-1 gives the full variable domain: DGGITQSPKYLFRKEGQNVTLSCEQNLNHDAMYWYRQDPGQGLRLIYYSQIVNDFQKGDIAEGYSVSREKKESFPLTVTSAQKNPTAFYLCASSRTEANEQFFGPGTRLTVL.

This clone was seen more than once but under ten times. The V gene is TRBV14, the J gene TRBJ1-6; no clear D. The CDR3 spans 13 residues. The germline V and J ends were trimmed by 2 bases and 7 bases, with 6 bases remaining between them. The germline V gene has CDR1 SGHDN and CDR2 FVKESK. Written as DNA, the CDR3 is TGTGCCAGCAGCCAATGGACGAATTCACCCCTCCACTTT. It is translated as CASSQWTNSPLHF.

In DNA form, the CDR3 reads TGTGCCAGCAGTCGCATACAGGGGATGAATCAGCCCCAGCATTTT. Translated, it gives CASSRIQGMNQPQHF. The V gene is TRBV6-5, the J gene TRBJ1-5, with TRBD1 identical over 7 bases. Germline assignment: CDR1 MNHEY and CDR2 SVGAGI. This CDR3 spans 15 amino acids. After removal of 5 bases from V and 4 bases from J, the junction contained 8 bases not matched to a gene.

The gene calls are TRBV3-1 (or the pseudogene TRBV3-2) and TRBJ1-2; D is uncertain. The CDR3 contains 15 residues. V was pared by 2 bases and J by 5 bases, with 15 bases between. Germline CDR1 and CDR2: LGHDT and YNNKEL (reference sequence). CDR3 sequence: CASSQRIRQAYGYTF. The CDR3 DNA sequence: TGTGCCAGCAGCCAACGGATCAGACAAGCTTATGGCTACACCTTC.

The J gene is TRBJ1-2, the V gene TRBV5-1; D gene uncertain. The CDR3 has 14 amino acids. V lost 4 bases and J 3 bases, leaving 13 bases between the germline ends. The germline V gene has CDR1 SGHRS and CDR2 YFSETQ. The CDR3 sequence: CASSPELEDYGYTF. The CDR3 nucleotides read TGCGCCAGCAGCCCGGAGTTGGAAGACTATGGCTACACCTTC.

This clone came up once. The chain employs TRBV5-1 and TRBJ2-7, with D possibly TRBD2 on 6 matching bases. From germline, CDR1 is SGHRS and CDR2 YFSETQ. This CDR3 contains 14 residues. The V gene lost 4 bases and the J gene lost 5 bases, with 16 bases spanning the gap. The CDR3 DNA reads as TGCGCCAGCAGCATGGGGAGGACTTTTCACGAGCAGTACTTC. As protein: CASSMGRTFHEQYF.

The chain combines TRBV28 with TRBJ1-5, with 8 bases aligning to TRBD1. Germline CDR1 MDHEN, CDR2 SYDVKM. The trim removed 5 bases at V and 3 bases at J, leaving 6 bases unmatched. CDR3 length: 15 residues. CDR3 residues: CASSPPTGDNQPQHF. In DNA form, the CDR3 reads TGTGCCAGCAGTCCACCGACAGGGGACAATCAGCCCCAGCATTTT.

This chain connects TRBV28 to TRBJ1-3; D is unclear. The CDR3 is 14 amino acids. Trimming removed 4 bases at V and 0 bases at J, with 7 bases between. The germline gives CDR1 MDHEN, CDR2 SYDVKM. Here the CDR3 reads CASSSYSSGNTIYF. CDR3 nucleotide sequence: TGTGCCAGCAGTTCCTACAGCTCTGGAAACACCATATATTTT.

The chain combines TRBV11-2 with TRBJ2-6, with TRBD1 matching 7 bases. The germline gives CDR1 SGHAT, CDR2 FQNNGV. CDR3 size: 18 residues. J was trimmed by 0 bases and V by 4 bases; bases with no gene match: 9. The CDR3 DNA reads as TGTGCCAGCAGCTCACCGGGACAGCTTCACTCTGGGGCCAACGTCCTGACTTTC. Translation: CASSSPGQLHSGANVLTF.

The chain has TRBV28 and TRBJ1-2; 12 bases match TRBD1. The ends lost 5 bases at V and 8 bases at J; junction bases unmatched: 9. This CDR3 spans 15 amino acids. CDR1 and CDR2 from the germline V gene are MDHEN and SYDVKM. CDR3 DNA sequence: TGTGCCAGCAGTATACCCGGGACAGGGGGCGACGGCTACACCTTC. It yields the protein CASSIPGTGGDGYTF.

The chain recombines TRBV29-1 with TRBJ2-3; TRBD1 might be the D (6 bases). V was clipped by 6 bases and J by 0 bases, with 13 bases between them. The germline V gene has CDR1 SQVTM and CDR2 ANQGSEA. The CDR3 length is 14 residues. The CDR3 nucleotides are TGCAGCGTCGCCGGGACATCTAGCACAGATACGCAGTATTTT. Amino acids: CSVAGTSSTDTQYF.

The J gene is TRBJ2-7, the V gene TRBV10-1, with 11 bases fitting TRBD2. Germline trimming cut 2 bases from V and 5 bases from J; bases unmatched to any gene: 2. The germline V gene has CDR1 WNHNN and CDR2 SYGVQD (reference sequence). The CDR3 totals 14 residues. The CDR3 sequence is CASSEKLAGDEQYF. The CDR3 DNA sequence: TGCGCCAGCAGTGAGAAACTAGCGGGAGACGAGCAGTACTTC.

The V and J genes are TRBV5-1 and TRBJ2-3; D remains ambiguous. The CDR3 sequence is 13 residues long. Germline-derived CDR1 and CDR2 are SGHRS and YFSETQ. V lost 4 bases and J lost 6, with 12 bases in between. The CDR3 is CASSQTPSDTQYF. The CDR3 nucleotides are TGCGCCAGCAGCCAGACCCCTTCGGATACGCAGTATTTT.

The chain combines TRBV30 with TRBJ2-5; D unclear. Trimming pared 0 bases from V and 7 bases from J, leaving 12 bases between. The V gene's germline CDR1 is GTSNPN and CDR2 SVGIG (reference sequence). The CDR3 is 13 residues long. The CDR3 DNA reads TGTGCCTGGAGTGTACCTGGCACCGGGACCCAGTACTTC. It yields the protein CAWSVPGTGTQYF.

The chain is built from TRBV5-4 and TRBJ2-3; a weak D match, TRBD2 (5 bases). This CDR3 has 14 residues. Per germline, CDR1 SGHNT and CDR2 YYREEE (reference sequence). Trimming cost V 4 bases and J 0 bases, with 9 bases left between them. Here the CDR3 reads CASSSGPSTDTQYF. The DNA of the CDR3 is TGTGCCAGCAGCAGCGGCCCTAGCACAGATACGCAGTATTTT.

DNA for the CDR3: TGTGCCAGCAGCTTAGCGGACAGGGGTTACGAGCAGTACTTC. Translated, it gives CASSLADRGYEQYF. The chain uses TRBV7-9 and TRBJ2-7; 9 bases fit TRBD1. Losses at the gene ends were 0 bases for V and 4 bases for J; bases not matched to a gene: 1. Germline V gives CDR1 SEHNR, CDR2 FQNEAQ (reference sequence). CDR3 length: 14 residues.

J is TRBJ2-3 and V is TRBV4-3; D uncertain. The CDR3 extends over 13 amino acids. Trimming took 0 bases from V and 6 from J, leaving 7 bases between them. CDR1 and CDR2 from the germline V gene are LGHNA and YSLEER. CDR3 DNA sequence: TGCGCCAGCAGCCAAGAATGGCGGGATACGCAGTATTTT. It yields the protein CASSQEWRDTQYF.

The CDR3 DNA follows: TGTGCCAGCAGCCCCCAGACAGGGATGAACACCGGGGAGCTGTTTTTT. Amino acids: CASSPQTGMNTGELFF. This chain joins TRBV5-5 and TRBJ2-2, with 7 bases that match TRBD1. The CDR3 contains 16 residues. V trimming: 4 bases; J trimming: 1 base; junction bases outside the gene matches: 7. Germline CDR1 SGHKS, CDR2 YYEKEE (reference sequence).

This rearrangement joins TRBV11-3 to TRBJ2-1, with D tentatively TRBD2 (5 bases). The germline V and J ends were trimmed by 8 bases and 3 bases, with 20 bases remaining between them. The CDR3 extends over 16 amino acids. CDR1 and CDR2 (germline): SGHNT, YENEEA. CDR3 nucleotide sequence: TGTGCCAGCGCACTTTCCAGGACTCCTTTCTACAATGAGCAGTTCTTC. Amino acid sequence: CASALSRTPFYNEQFF. The whole variable domain, filled in from reference TRBV11-3 and TRBJ2-1, reads EAGVVQSPRYKIIEKKQPVAFWCNPISGHNTLYWYLQNLGQGPELLIRYENEEAVDDSQLPKDRFSAERLKGVDSTLKIQPAELGDSAVYLCASALSRTPFYNEQFFGPGTRLTVL.

This chain uses TRBV24-1 with TRBJ2-1, with 8 bases that match TRBD2. The CDR3 totals 16 residues. CDR1 and CDR2 (germline): KGHDR, SFDVKD. With 4 bases clipped from V and 5 bases from J, the junction kept 9 bases outside the gene matches. The CDR3 loop reads CATSDPGLAPNNEQFF. The CDR3 nucleotides are TGTGCCACCAGTGACCCCGGACTAGCCCCCAACAATGAGCAGTTCTTC.